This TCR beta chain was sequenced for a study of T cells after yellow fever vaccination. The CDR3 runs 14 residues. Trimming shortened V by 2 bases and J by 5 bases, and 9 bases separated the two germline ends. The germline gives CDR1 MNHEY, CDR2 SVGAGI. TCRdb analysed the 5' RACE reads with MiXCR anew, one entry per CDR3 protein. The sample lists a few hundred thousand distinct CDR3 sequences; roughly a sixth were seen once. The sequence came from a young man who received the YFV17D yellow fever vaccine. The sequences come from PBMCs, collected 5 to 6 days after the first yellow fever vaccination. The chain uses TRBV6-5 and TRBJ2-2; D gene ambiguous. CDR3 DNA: TGTGCCAGCAGTTACGAAGGGTTGACCGGGGAGCTGTTTTTT. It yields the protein CASSYEGLTGELFF.